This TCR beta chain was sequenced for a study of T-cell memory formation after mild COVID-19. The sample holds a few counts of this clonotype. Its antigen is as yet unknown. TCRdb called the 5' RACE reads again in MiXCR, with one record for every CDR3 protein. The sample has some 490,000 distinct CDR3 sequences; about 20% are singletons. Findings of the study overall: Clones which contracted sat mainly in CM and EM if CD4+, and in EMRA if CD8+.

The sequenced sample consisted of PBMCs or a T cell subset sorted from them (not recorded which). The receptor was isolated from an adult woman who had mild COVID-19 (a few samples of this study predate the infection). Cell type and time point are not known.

The CDR3 sequence is CASSLGDEFYEQYF. The CDR3 bases are TGTGCCAGCAGCTTAGGGGACGAATTCTACGAGCAGTACTTC. V and J are TRBV7-6 and TRBJ2-7; perhaps D is TRBD1 or TRBD2 (5 bases each). The length of the CDR3 is 14 residues. Germline CDR1 is SGHVS and CDR2 is FNYEAQ. The V end lost 1 base, the J end lost 3 bases, and 10 bases lay between the germline ends.